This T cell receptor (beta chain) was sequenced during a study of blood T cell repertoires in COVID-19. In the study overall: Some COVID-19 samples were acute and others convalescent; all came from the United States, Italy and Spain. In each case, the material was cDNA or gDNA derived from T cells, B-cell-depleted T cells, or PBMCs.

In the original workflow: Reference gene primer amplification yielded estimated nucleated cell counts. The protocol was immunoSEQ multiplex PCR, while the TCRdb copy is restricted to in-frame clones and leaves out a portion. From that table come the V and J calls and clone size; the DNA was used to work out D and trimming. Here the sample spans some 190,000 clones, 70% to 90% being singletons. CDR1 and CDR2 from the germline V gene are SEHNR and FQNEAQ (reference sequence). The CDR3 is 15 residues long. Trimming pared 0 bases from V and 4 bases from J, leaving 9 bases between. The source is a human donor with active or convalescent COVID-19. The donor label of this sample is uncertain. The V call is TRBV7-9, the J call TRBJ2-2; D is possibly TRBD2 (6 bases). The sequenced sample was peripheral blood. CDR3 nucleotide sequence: TGTGCCAGCAGCTTAGCTCGGCGGGGCACCGGGGAGCTGTTTTTT. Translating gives CASSLARRGTGELFF.